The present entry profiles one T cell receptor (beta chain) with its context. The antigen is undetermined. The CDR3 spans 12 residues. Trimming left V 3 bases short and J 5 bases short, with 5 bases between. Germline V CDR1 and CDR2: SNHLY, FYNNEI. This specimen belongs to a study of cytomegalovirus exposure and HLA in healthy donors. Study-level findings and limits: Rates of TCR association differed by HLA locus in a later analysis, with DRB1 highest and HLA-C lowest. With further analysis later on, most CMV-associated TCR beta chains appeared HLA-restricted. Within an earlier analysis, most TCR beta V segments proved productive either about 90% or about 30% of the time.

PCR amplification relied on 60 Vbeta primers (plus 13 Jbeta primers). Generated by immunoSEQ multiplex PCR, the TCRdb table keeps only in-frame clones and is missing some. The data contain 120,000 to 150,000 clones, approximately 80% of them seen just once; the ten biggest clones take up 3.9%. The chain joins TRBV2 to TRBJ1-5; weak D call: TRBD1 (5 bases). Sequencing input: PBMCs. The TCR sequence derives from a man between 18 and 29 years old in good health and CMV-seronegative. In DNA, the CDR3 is TGTGCCAGCAGTGACAGGGATCAGCCCCAGCATTTT. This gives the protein CASSDRDQPQHF.